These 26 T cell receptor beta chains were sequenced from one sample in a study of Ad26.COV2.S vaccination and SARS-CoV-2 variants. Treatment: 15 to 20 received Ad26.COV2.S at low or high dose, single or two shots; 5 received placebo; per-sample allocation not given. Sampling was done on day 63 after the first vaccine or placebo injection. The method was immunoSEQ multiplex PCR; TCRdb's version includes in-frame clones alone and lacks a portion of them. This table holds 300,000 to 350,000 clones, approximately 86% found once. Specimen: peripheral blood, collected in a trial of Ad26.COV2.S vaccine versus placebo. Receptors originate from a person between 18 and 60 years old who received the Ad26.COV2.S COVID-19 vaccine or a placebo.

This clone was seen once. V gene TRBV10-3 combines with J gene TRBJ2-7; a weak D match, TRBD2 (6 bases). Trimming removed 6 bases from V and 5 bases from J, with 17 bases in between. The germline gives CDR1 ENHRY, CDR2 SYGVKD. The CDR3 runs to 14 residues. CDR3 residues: CAIRRDWGSDEQYF. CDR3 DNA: TGTGCCATCAGGCGGGACTGGGGCAGCGACGAGCAGTACTTC.

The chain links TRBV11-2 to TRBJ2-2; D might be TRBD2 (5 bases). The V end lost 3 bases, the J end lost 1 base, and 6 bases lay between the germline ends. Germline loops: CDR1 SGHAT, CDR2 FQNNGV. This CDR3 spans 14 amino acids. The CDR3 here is CASSFSENTGELFF. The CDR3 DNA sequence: TGTGCCAGCAGCTTTAGCGAGAACACCGGGGAGCTGTTTTTT.

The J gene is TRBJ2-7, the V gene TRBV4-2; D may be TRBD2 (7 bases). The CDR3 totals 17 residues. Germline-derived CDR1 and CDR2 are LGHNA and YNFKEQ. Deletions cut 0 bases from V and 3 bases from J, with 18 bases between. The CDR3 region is CASSQDGVGGRIYEQYF. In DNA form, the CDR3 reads TGTGCCAGCAGCCAAGATGGGGTCGGGGGGCGCATCTACGAGCAGTACTTC.

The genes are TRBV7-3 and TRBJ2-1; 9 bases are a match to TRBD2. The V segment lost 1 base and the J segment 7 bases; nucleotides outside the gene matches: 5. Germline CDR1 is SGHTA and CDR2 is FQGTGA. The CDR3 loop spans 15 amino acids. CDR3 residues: CASSLSSGRLNEQFF. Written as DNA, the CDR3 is TGTGCCAGCAGCTTAAGCAGCGGGAGGCTAAATGAGCAGTTCTTC.

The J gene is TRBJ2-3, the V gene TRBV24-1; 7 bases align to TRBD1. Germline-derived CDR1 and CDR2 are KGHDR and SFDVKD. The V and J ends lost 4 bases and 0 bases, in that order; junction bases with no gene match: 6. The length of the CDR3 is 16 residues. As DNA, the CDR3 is TGTGCCACCAGTGACCCAGGGGGAGATAGCACAGATACGCAGTATTTT. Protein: CATSDPGGDSTDTQYF.

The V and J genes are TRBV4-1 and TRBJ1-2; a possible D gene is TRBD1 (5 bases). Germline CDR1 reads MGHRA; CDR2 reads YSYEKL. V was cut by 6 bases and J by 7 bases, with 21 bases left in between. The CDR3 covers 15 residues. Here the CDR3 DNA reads TGCGCCAGCAGAACATCCCCCGAGGGACTGGGTGGCTACACCTTC. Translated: CASRTSPEGLGGYTF.

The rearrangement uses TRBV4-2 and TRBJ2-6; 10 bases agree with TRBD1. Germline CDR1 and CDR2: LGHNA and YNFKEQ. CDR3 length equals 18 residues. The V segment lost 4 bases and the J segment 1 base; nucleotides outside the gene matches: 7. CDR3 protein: CASSLQDRGDSGANVLTF. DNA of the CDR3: TGTGCCAGCAGCCTACAGGACAGGGGGGATTCTGGGGCCAACGTCCTGACTTTC.

CDR3 sequence reads: CASSLAPAGGKETQYF. In DNA form, the CDR3 reads TGTGCCAGCAGTTTGGCCCCAGCGGGAGGGAAAGAGACCCAGTACTTC. The chain uses TRBV28 and TRBJ2-5, with 10 bases aligning to TRBD2. With V trimmed by 3 bases and J by 3 bases, 7 bases remained unmatched. CDR1 and CDR2 (germline): MDHEN, SYDVKM. The length of the CDR3 is 16 residues.

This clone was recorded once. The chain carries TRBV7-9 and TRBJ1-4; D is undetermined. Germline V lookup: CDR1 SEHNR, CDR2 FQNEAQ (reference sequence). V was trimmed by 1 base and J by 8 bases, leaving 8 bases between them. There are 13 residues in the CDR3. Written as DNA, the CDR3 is TGTGCCAGCAGCTTAGGGAGGGCGGAAAAACTGTTTTTT. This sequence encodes CASSLGRAEKLFF. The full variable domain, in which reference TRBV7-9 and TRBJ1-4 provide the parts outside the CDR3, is DTGVSQNPRHKITKRGQNVTFRCDPISEHNRLYWYRQTLGQGPEFLTYFQNEAQLEKSRLLSDRFSAERPKGSFSTLEIQRTEQGDSAMYLCASSLGRAEKLFFGSGTQLSVL.

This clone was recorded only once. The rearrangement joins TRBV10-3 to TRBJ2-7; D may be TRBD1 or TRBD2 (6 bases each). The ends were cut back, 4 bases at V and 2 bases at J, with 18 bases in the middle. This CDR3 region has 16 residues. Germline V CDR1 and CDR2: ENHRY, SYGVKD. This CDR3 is CAISAPSEGDPYEQYF. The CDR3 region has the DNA TGTGCCATCAGTGCCCCGTCGGAGGGGGATCCCTACGAGCAGTACTTC.

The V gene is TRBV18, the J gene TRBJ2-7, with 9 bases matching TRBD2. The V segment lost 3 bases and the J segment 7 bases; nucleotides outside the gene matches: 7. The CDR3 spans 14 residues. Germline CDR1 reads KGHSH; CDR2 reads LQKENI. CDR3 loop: CASSPTSGVGEQYF. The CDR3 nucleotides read TGTGCCAGCTCACCGACTAGCGGTGTAGGGGAGCAGTACTTC.

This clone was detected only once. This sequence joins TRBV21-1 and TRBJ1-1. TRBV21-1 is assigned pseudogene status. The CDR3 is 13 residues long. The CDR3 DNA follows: TGTGCCAGCAGCAAAGGGAGATTGTCTGAAGCTTTCTTT. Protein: CASSKGRLSEAFF.

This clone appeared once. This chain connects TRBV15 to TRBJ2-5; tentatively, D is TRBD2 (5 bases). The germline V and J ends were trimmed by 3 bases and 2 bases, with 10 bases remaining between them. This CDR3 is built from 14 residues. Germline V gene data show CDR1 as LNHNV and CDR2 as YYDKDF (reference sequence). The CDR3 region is CATSRRAAQETQYF. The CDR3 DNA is TGTGCCACCAGCAGGAGAGCGGCTCAAGAGACCCAGTACTTC.

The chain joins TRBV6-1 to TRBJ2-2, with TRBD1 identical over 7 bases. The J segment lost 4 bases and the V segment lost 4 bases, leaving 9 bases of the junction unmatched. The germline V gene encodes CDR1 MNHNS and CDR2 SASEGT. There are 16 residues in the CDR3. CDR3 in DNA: TGTGCCAGCAGTGTTACCGGTACAGGGGCCACCGGGGAGCTGTTTTTT. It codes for CASSVTGTGATGELFF.

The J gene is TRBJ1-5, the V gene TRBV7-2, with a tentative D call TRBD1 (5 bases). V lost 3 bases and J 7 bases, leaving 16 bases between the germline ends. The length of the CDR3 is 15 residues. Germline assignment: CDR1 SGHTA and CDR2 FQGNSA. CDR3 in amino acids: CASSLQQVAGQPQHF. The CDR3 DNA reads TGTGCCAGCAGCTTGCAACAGGTAGCAGGACAGCCCCAGCATTTT.

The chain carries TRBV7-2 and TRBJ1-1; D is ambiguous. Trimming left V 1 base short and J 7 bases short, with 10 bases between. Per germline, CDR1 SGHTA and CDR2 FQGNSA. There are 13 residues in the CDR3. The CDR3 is CASSLGGGFEAFF. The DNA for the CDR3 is TGTGCCAGCAGCTTAGGGGGTGGATTTGAAGCTTTCTTT.

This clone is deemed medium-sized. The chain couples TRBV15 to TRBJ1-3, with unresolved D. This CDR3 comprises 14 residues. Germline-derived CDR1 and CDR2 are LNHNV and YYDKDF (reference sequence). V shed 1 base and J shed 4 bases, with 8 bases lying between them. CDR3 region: CATSRGTQGNTIYF. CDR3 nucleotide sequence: TGTGCCACCAGCAGAGGAACACAAGGAAACACCATATATTTT.

CDR3 coding DNA: TGTGCCAGCAGTTTAGGGGGGGGCTACGAGCAGTACTTC. Its translation is CASSLGGGYEQYF. The V gene is TRBV27, the J gene TRBJ2-7; TRBD2 matches at 7 bases. Looked up from germline, CDR1 is MNHEY and CDR2 is SMNVEV (reference sequence). J lost 3 bases, V lost 2 bases, and 1 base had no gene match. The CDR3 totals 13 residues.

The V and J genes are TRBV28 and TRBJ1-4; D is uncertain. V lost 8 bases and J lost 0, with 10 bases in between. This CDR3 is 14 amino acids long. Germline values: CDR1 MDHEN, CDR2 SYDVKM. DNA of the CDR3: TGTGCCAGCCGGGAAGGGACAACTAATGAAAAACTGTTTTTT. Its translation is CASREGTTNEKLFF.

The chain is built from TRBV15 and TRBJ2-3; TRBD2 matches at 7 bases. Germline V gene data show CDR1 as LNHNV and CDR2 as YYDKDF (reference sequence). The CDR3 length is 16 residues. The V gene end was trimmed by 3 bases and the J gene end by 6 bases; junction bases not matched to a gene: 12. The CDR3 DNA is TGTGCCACCAGCAGGGGGGACTACCCCCGGGGGGATACGCAGTATTTT. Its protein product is CATSRGDYPRGDTQYF.

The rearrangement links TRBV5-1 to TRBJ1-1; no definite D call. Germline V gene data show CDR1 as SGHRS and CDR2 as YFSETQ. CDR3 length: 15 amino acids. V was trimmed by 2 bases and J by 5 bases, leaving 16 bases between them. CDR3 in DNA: TGCGCCAGCAGCTTACCTCCCCTGGTGGGGACTGAAGCTTTCTTT. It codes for CASSLPPLVGTEAFF.

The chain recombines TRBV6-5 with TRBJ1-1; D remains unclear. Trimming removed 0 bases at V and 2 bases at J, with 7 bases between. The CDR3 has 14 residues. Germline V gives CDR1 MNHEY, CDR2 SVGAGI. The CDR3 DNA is TGTGCCAGCAGTTACTCGTGGAGTAACACTGAAGCTTTCTTT. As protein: CASSYSWSNTEAFF.

The CDR3 coding sequence is TGTGCCAGCTCACCAGGGGATACTAGCTACGAGCAGTACTTC. Translation: CASSPGDTSYEQYF. The gene calls are TRBV18 and TRBJ2-7; D might be TRBD2 (5 bases). Germline CDR1 is KGHSH and CDR2 is LQKENI. CDR3 length: 14 residues. With 2 bases removed from V and 3 bases from J, the gap between germline ends came to 11 bases.

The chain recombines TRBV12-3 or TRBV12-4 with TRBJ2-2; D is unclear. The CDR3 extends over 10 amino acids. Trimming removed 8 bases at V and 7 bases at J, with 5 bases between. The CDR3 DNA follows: TGTGCCAGCCGTGGCGGGGAGCTGTTTTTT. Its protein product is CASRGGELFF.

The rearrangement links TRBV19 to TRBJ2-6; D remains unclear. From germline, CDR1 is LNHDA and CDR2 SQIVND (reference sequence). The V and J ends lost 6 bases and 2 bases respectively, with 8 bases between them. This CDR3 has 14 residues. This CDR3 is CASSRQPGANVLTF. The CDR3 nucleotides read TGTGCCAGTAGCCGCCAGCCTGGGGCCAACGTCCTGACTTTC.

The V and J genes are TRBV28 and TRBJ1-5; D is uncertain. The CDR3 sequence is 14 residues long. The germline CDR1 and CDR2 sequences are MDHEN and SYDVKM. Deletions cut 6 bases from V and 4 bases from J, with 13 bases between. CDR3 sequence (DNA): TGTGCCAGCAGCCGTCGTTACGGGAATCAGCCCCAGCATTTT. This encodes CASSRRYGNQPQHF.